This TCR beta chain emerged from a study of CD8 T cells in Susac syndrome (dated by TCRdb to between 2018 and 2021). Regarding the study in general: Whether CD8+ T cell activation and differentiation in Susac syndrome was antigen driven was tested using repertoire sequencing. Points the paper makes about the study in general: The study acknowledged that relatively few individuals were included in the TCR sequencing and HLA analysis.

Peripheral blood CD8+ and CD4+ T cells from healthy donors, Susac syndrome patients and multiple sclerosis patients were profiled using high-throughput TCR beta sequencing. The multiple sclerosis controls were treatment-naive patients whose relapsing-remitting disease, either stable or active, fulfilled the revised McDonald criteria. Bulk CD8+ and CD4+ T cells were purified magnetically by negative isolation, whereas CD8+ TEMRA cells were enriched by FACS. Blood was collected in EDTA tubes and processed within 24 hours, with PBMCs isolated through density gradient centrifugation. PBMCs intended for TCR sequencing were cryopreserved in liquid nitrogen and thawed later in a water bath at 37 degrees C. A purity of at least 90% was achieved for sorted or isolated CD4+, CD8+ and CD8+ TEMRA cells. RNA was extracted with the RNeasy kit and about 0.5 to 1 ug was reverse transcribed using random hexamers. The immunoSEQ multiplex PCR assay, which covers 54 Vbeta and 13 Jbeta segments, was used to amplify TCR beta CDR3 regions. Bias from PCR amplification was corrected by using a synthetic template baseline for primer optimization and for computational correction. The paper's processing steps were these. Reads were assigned to V, D and J genes according to IMGT and analyzed in immunoSEQ Analyzer, with only productive sequences retained. Clonality was computed as one minus Shannon entropy normalized by log2 of the number of productive unique sequences. For each patient and control, public and private clones were evaluated among the 100 most prevalent clones. Susac-specific clones were defined as absent from healthy and MS cohorts, over a thousand published viral clones and other ImmuneACCESS disease sequences. The public reads were reprocessed in TCRdb via fastp at Q25 and MiXCR, keeping in-frame beta chains. All rows with the same CDR3 protein become a single entry with the most common DNA and genes. These V and J calls rely on TCRdb rather than the paper's analysis. Recorded for this sample are 200,000 or so distinct CDR3 sequences; about 96% of them occurred a single time. The ten largest clonotypes hold about 0.09% of the sample.

Including cysteine and phenylalanine, the CDR3 has 15 amino acids. CDR3 DNA is the only sequence kept; it has 45 bases, read in frame from the first base. The germline V gene (reference sequence) provides CDR1 LGHDT and CDR2 YNNKEL. V is cut back by 4 bases and J by 4 bases, with 6 bases in the junction unmatched. Details on this clonotype: The antigen this receptor binds is unknown. Within one base of it there is no much larger clone, and no base qualities were kept.

The chain is assembled from TRBV3-1 and TRBJ2-5, with 10 junctional bases fitting TRBD1. This clonotype originated in a human donor with multiple sclerosis. The sequenced sample consisted of CD4+ T cells from PBMCs. The CDR3 region has the sequence CASSRGTGDRETQYF. The nucleotide sequence is given as TGTGCCAGCAGCCGTGGGACAGGGGATCGAGAGACCCAGTACTTC.